This entry concerns a single TCR beta chain. These data come from a study of T-cell memory formation after mild COVID-19. The CDR3 length is 13 residues. V was cut by 6 bases and J by 11 bases, with 20 bases left in between. One entry per CDR3 protein, called by TCRdb with MiXCR from the 5' RACE reads. The data hold about 560,000 distinct CDR3 sequences, with 20% to 25% observed a single time. The TCR originated in an adult woman who had mild COVID-19 (a few samples of this study predate the infection). Cell type and time point are not known. The chain carries TRBV12-3 or TRBV12-4 and TRBJ2-7; D remains ambiguous. The specimen was PBMCs or a T cell subset sorted from them (not recorded which). The CDR3 DNA reads as TGTGCCAGCAGCCCACACGCGACTGACTCTAAGTACTTC. Its protein is CASSPHATDSKYF.